What follows are 26 T cell receptor beta chains derived from one specimen sequenced in a study of identical twins (dated by TCRdb to about 2016). The protocol used for the library was 5' RACE. Reads for this sample came from an Illumina HiSeq 2000. Clones were called with MiXCR by TCRdb after fastp trimmed the public reads at Q25, and only in-frame beta chains were retained. When rows share a CDR3 protein, they turn into one entry using the most common DNA and genes. The sample has more than 650,000 distinct CDR3 sequences on record, around 6% of them singletons. Of the sample, about 1.8% falls within the top ten clones. The sample taken for sequencing was naive T cells sorted from blood. The label giving this sample's cell subset or site can be read as: cells isolated with a human naive T-cell isolation kit. Receptor source: a man between 18 and 35 years old in good health.

Many counts were recorded for this clonotype. This rearrangement joins TRBV28 to TRBJ2-1, with D perhaps matching TRBD2 (6 bases). CDR3 length: 14 residues. Germline V gene sequence: CDR1 MDHEN, CDR2 SYDVKM. V was pared by 6 bases and J by 8 bases, with 17 bases between. CDR3 DNA: TGTGCCAGCAGCAATCCCCCGGGGACTGATGAGCAGTTCTTC. This encodes CASSNPPGTDEQFF.

The table lists this clonotype with a few counts. V gene TRBV6-5 combines with J gene TRBJ1-6; possibly TRBD1 for D (5 bases). V was cut by 4 bases and J by 6 bases, with 13 bases left in between. CDR1 is MNHEY and CDR2 is SVGAGI in the germline V gene. CDR3 length: 15 amino acids. Here the CDR3 DNA reads TGTGCCAGCAGTTCCGGGGCTAGACGTAATTCACCCCTCCACTTT. It is translated as CASSSGARRNSPLHF.

This clonotype was seen a few times. The chain uses TRBV12-3 or TRBV12-4 and TRBJ2-2, with D possibly matching TRBD2 (7 bases). V dropped 1 base and J dropped 5 bases, with 17 bases sitting between them. The CDR3 is made up of 17 amino acids. The CDR3 DNA reads TGTGCCAGCAGTTTAGGGCCGGGCAGGGGAGGGACCGGGGAGCTGTTTTTT. This sequence encodes CASSLGPGRGGTGELFF.

This clonotype was recorded at least ten times. The rearrangement links TRBV4-2 to TRBJ2-5; 11 bases fit TRBD2. V lost 2 bases, J lost 1 base, and 3 bases stayed unmatched. The germline V gene encodes CDR1 LGHNA and CDR2 YNFKEQ. The CDR3 has 16 residues. The CDR3 protein is CASSQSGTSGQETQYF. For the CDR3, the DNA is TGTGCCAGCAGCCAATCCGGGACTAGCGGCCAAGAGACCCAGTACTTC.

The chain has TRBV7-2 and TRBJ2-7, with 8 bases that match TRBD2. V shed 2 bases, J shed 3 bases, and the junction held 6 bases outside the gene matches. The CDR3 is made up of 15 amino acids. CDR1 is SGHTA and CDR2 is FQGNSA in the germline V gene. This CDR3 reads CASSLRREVYYEQYF. DNA for the CDR3: TGTGCCAGCAGCTTACGGCGGGAGGTATACTACGAGCAGTACTTC.

This clonotype was observed many times. V usage is TRBV7-9 and J usage is TRBJ1-1, with D possibly TRBD1 on 5 matching bases. The V end was cut by 2 bases, the J end by 0 bases, with 13 bases between. Germline V lookup: CDR1 SEHNR, CDR2 FQNEAQ (reference sequence). This CDR3 is built from 16 residues. This CDR3 is CASSLPTDFMNTEAFF. For the CDR3, the DNA is TGTGCCAGCAGCTTACCGACAGACTTCATGAACACTGAAGCTTTCTTT.

The genes are TRBV20-1 and TRBJ1-6; weak D call: TRBD1 (5 bases). Per germline, CDR1 DFQATT and CDR2 SNEGSKA (reference sequence). The CDR3 covers 15 residues. Trimming took 0 bases from V and 1 from J, leaving 7 bases between them. CDR3 in DNA: TGCAGTGCTAGAGAGGGGGGGTCCTATAATTCACCCCTCCACTTT. Translated: CSAREGGSYNSPLHF.

In its sample, this clonotype was seen many times. The CDR3 is CSASGGNEKLFF. CDR3 nucleotides: TGCAGTGCTAGCGGTGGAAATGAAAAACTGTTTTTT. The chain uses TRBV20-1 and TRBJ1-4; D remains unclear. The CDR3 contains 12 residues. Deletions cut 3 bases from V and 5 bases from J, with 7 bases between. The V gene's germline CDR1 is DFQATT and CDR2 SNEGSKA (reference sequence).

The chain links TRBV7-9 to TRBJ2-2, with a tentative D call TRBD2 (6 bases). This CDR3 has 17 amino acids. Trimming left V 0 bases short and J 1 base short, with 12 bases between. Germline V CDR1 and CDR2: SEHNR, FQNEAQ (reference sequence). The CDR3 region is CASSLAGGRRNTGELFF. For the CDR3, the DNA is TGTGCCAGCAGCTTAGCTGGGGGGAGAAGGAACACCGGGGAGCTGTTTTTT.

This clonotype was counted at least ten times. The V and J genes are TRBV12-3 or TRBV12-4 and TRBJ2-1, with 7 positions matching TRBD1. J lost 4 bases, V lost 6 bases, and 6 bases had no gene match. The CDR3 is 14 residues long. The chain's CDR3 is CASRPTGPYNEQFF. The CDR3 DNA follows: TGTGCCAGCAGACCGACAGGGCCGTACAATGAGCAGTTCTTC.

The gene calls are TRBV12-3 or TRBV12-4 and TRBJ2-1, with TRBD2 matching over 10 bases. The ends lost 4 bases at V and 7 bases at J; junction bases unmatched: 13. The CDR3 sequence is 17 residues long. The CDR3: CASSSPSGSSGWNEQFF. The CDR3 DNA reads TGTGCCAGCAGTTCACCTAGCGGGAGCTCGGGATGGAATGAGCAGTTCTTC.

In this sample, this clonotype turned up a few times. This rearrangement joins TRBV19 to TRBJ2-1; unclear D gene. This CDR3 comprises 11 residues. The V end lost 6 bases, the J end lost 9 bases, and 9 bases lay between the germline ends. Germline values: CDR1 LNHDA, CDR2 SQIVND (reference sequence). The CDR3 DNA sequence: TGTGCCAGTAGAAACTGGGCTGAGCAGTTCTTC. Translation gives CASRNWAEQFF.

This clonotype was seen ten or more times. This chain joins TRBV7-8 and TRBJ1-1; TRBD1 matches 8 bases. The trim removed 4 bases at V and 5 bases at J, leaving 6 bases unmatched. CDR1 is SGHVS and CDR2 is FQNEAQ in the germline V gene. The CDR3 loop spans 14 amino acids. The CDR3 region has the DNA TGTGCCAGCAGCTGGGACAGGCGGGGGACTGAAGCTTTCTTT. This encodes CASSWDRRGTEAFF.

This clonotype was seen more than once but under ten times. V and J are TRBV4-1 and TRBJ1-2, with D hard to call. The CDR3 has 11 residues. CDR1 and CDR2 from the germline V gene are MGHRA and YSYEKL. V was trimmed by 5 bases and J by 8 bases, leaving 9 bases between them. The CDR3 nucleotides read TGCGCCAGCAGCAATTTGGACGGCTACACCTTC. Translated, it gives CASSNLDGYTF.

This clonotype appeared many times. The chain joins TRBV7-9 to TRBJ1-3, with no clear D. This CDR3 has 11 residues. CDR1 SEHNR and CDR2 FQNEAQ come from the germline V gene (reference sequence). V was cut by 3 bases and J by 4 bases, with 1 base left in between. The CDR3 DNA reads as TGTGCCAGCAGCTTGGGAAACACCATATATTTT. Its translation is CASSLGNTIYF. Drawing the rest from reference TRBV7-9 and TRBJ1-3, the complete variable domain is DTGVSQNPRHKITKRGQNVTFRCDPISEHNRLYWYRQTLGQGPEFLTYFQNEAQLEKSRLLSDRFSAERPKGSFSTLEIQRTEQGDSAMYLCASSLGNTIYFGEGSWLTVV.

This clonotype has just a few counts. The chain employs TRBV5-1 and TRBJ1-2; D gene uncertain. CDR1 and CDR2 (germline): SGHRS, YFSETQ. V lost 3 bases, J lost 8 bases, and 14 bases lay in between. The CDR3 has 13 amino acids. The CDR3: CASSSGLDEGYTF. The DNA for the CDR3 is TGCGCCAGCAGCTCGGGGTTAGACGAGGGCTACACCTTC.

The sample holds many counts of this clonotype. V usage is TRBV5-1 and J usage is TRBJ2-5; D is possibly TRBD1 (6 bases). Trimming cost V 5 bases and J 0 bases, with 20 bases left between them. Looked up from germline, CDR1 is SGHRS and CDR2 is YFSETQ. This CDR3 comprises 17 residues. CDR3 nucleotides: TGCGCCAGCAGTTTAGGCCAGGGACACGACTACCAAGAGACCCAGTACTTC. Translation: CASSLGQGHDYQETQYF.

The sample holds a few counts of this clonotype. This chain uses TRBV10-2 with TRBJ1-2, with 10 nucleotides matching TRBD1. Germline values: CDR1 WSHSY, CDR2 SAAADI. This CDR3 contains 16 residues. V was pared by 5 bases and J by 2 bases, with 8 bases of the junction left unmatched. The CDR3 DNA is TGCGCCAGCAGTACCACCGGGACAGGGGACAACTATGGCTACACCTTC. Protein product: CASSTTGTGDNYGYTF.

V usage is TRBV15 and J usage is TRBJ2-7, with 8 positions matching TRBD2. The germline V gene has CDR1 LNHNV and CDR2 YYDKDF (reference sequence). The CDR3 spans 15 residues. Losses at the gene ends were 3 bases for V and 3 bases for J; bases not matched to a gene: 7. The CDR3 DNA reads TGTGCCACCAGCAGCAGCCCCAGCGGGGGCTACGAGCAGTACGTC. Translating it yields CATSSSPSGGYEQYV.

This clonotype was observed at least ten times. The chain recombines TRBV9 with TRBJ2-7; 7 bases fit TRBD1. Unmatched junction bases numbered 12, after V lost 0 bases and J lost 0 bases. CDR1 is SGDLS and CDR2 is YYNGEE in the germline V gene. There are 18 residues in the CDR3. In nucleotides, the CDR3 is TGTGCCAGCAGCGTAGGGGACAGCCCCTTTTCGAGCTCCTACGAGCAGTACTTC. It is translated as CASSVGDSPFSSSYEQYF. Together with reference TRBV9 and TRBJ2-7, the CDR3 gives the full variable domain: DSGVTQTPKHLITATGQRVTLRCSPRSGDLSVYWYQQSLDQGLQFLIQYYNGEERAKGNILERFSAQQFPDLHSELNLSSLELGDSALYFCASSVGDSPFSSSYEQYFGPGTRLTVT.

The V gene is TRBV10-3, the J gene TRBJ2-1; 13 positions match TRBD2. V lost 2 bases, J lost 0 bases, and 7 bases stayed unmatched. The CDR3 totals 19 residues. Germline V CDR1 and CDR2: ENHRY, SYGVKD. Here the CDR3 DNA reads TGTGCCATCAGTGAGGCCCGGACTAGCGGGAGAGGCTCCTACAATGAGCAGTTCTTC. Amino acids: CAISEARTSGRGSYNEQFF.

This clonotype has only a few counts. This chain connects TRBV6-5 to TRBJ2-7, with 9 bases matching TRBD1. Per the germline V gene, CDR1 is MNHEY and CDR2 is SVGAGI. Unmatched junction bases numbered 13, after V lost 6 bases and J lost 4 bases. The CDR3 has 16 amino acids. The CDR3 protein is CASRYAEGQGRYEQYV. The DNA for the CDR3 is TGTGCCAGCAGATATGCCGAGGGACAGGGACGATACGAGCAGTACGTC.

This clonotype occurred many times. The J gene is TRBJ1-3, the V gene TRBV27, with a possible D match to TRBD1 (6 bases). V gave up 5 bases and J gave up 0 bases, with 17 bases separating them. This CDR3 comprises 17 residues. Germline CDR1 MNHEY, CDR2 SMNVEV (reference sequence). The CDR3 sequence is CASSTPGQASSGNTIYF. The CDR3 bases are TGTGCCAGCAGTACCCCGGGACAAGCGAGCTCTGGAAACACCATATATTTT.

This clonotype showed up many times. In nucleotides, the CDR3 is TGTGCCAGCAGCTTAACGGTAGCGGGAGCAGATACGCAGTATTTT. This gives the protein CASSLTVAGADTQYF. V and J are TRBV7-2 and TRBJ2-3; 9 nucleotides agree with TRBD2. This CDR3 is 15 amino acids long. Losses at the gene ends were 2 bases for V and 4 bases for J; bases not matched to a gene: 4. CDR1 SGHTA and CDR2 FQGNSA come from the germline V gene.

This chain uses TRBV11-2 with TRBJ2-7, with D unresolved. The CDR3 has 13 residues. The germline gives CDR1 SGHAT, CDR2 FQNNGV. Trimming pared 5 bases from V and 7 bases from J, leaving 15 bases between. The DNA for the CDR3 is TGTGCCAGCAGCCCATCCTTGATTGCGGAGCAGTACGTC. It yields the protein CASSPSLIAEQYV.

The rearrangement uses TRBV5-1 and TRBJ2-2, with D possibly being TRBD1 (6 bases). V was cut by 4 bases and J by 5 bases, with 12 bases left in between. The germline V gene has CDR1 SGHRS and CDR2 YFSETQ. CDR3 length: 14 amino acids. As DNA, the CDR3 is TGCGCCAGCAGCAGAAACAGGGAAACCGGGGAGCTGTTTTTT. This translates into CASSRNRETGELFF.